The following is a TCR beta chain sequence with its context. V was clipped by 4 bases and J by 7 bases, with 8 bases between them. Germline V CDR1 and CDR2: LGHDT, YNNKEL (reference sequence). The CDR3 runs 13 residues. Participant-reported clinical history was the basis for cohort assignment. Sequencing was performed with immunoSEQ multiplex PCR; in TCRdb, only in-frame clones are kept and a portion is missing. This sample has fewer than 500,000 clones, with around 91% found just once. The data originate from a study of blood T cell repertoires in COVID-19. V and J are TRBV3-1 (or the pseudogene TRBV3-2) and TRBJ1-6; D not certain. This TCR derives from a man aged 30 to 39 who had recovered from COVID-19. Sequencing used PBMCs or T cells enriched from blood (not recorded which). Here the CDR3 DNA reads TGTGCCAGCAGCCTCACAGCAAATTCACCCCTCCACTTT. Its translation: CASSLTANSPLHF.